This T cell receptor beta chain was documented in a study of T cells in Graves' hyperthyroidism and ophthalmopathy. RNA transcripts yielded amplified TCR beta CDR3 regions. First-round RT-PCR targeting the TCR CDR3 was performed with the HTBI primer set. Each CDR3 protein is one row after TCRdb ran MiXCR on the multiplex PCR reads. The repertoire holds 400,000 to 500,000 distinct CDR3 sequences, with about an eighth as singletons. This clonotype showed up just once. V trimming: 6 bases; J trimming: 6 bases; junction bases outside the gene matches: 10. CDR3 size: 16 residues. Germline V CDR1 and CDR2: MNHEY, SMNVEV (reference sequence).

The receptor comes from a young woman with Graves' hyperthyroidism. The sample was blood. The rearrangement uses TRBV27 and TRBJ2-1; TRBD2 matches at 11 bases. CDR3 in amino acids: CASRGLLAGAINEQFF. In DNA form, the CDR3 reads TGTGCCAGCAGGGGGTTACTAGCGGGAGCCATCAATGAGCAGTTCTTC.